The entry below gives a single T cell receptor (beta chain) sequence along with its context. Its target is unknown. Data came from immunoSEQ multiplex PCR; TCRdb stores just in-frame clones and leaves some out. Of 4,000 or so clones detected, less than 90% appear once; the ten largest clones hold approximately 3.2%. Germline V gene sequence: CDR1 MNHNY, CDR2 SVGAGI (reference sequence). The CDR3 totals 14 residues. With 2 bases clipped from V and 4 bases from J, the junction kept 2 bases outside the gene matches. This specimen comes from a study of brain metastases from non-small cell lung cancer. Study findings and constraints: T-cell infiltration was lower in brain metastases than primaries (P < 0.001). T-cell clones appeared expanded in about two thirds of brain metastases relative to matched primary tumors. TCR repertoires overlapped largely between brain metastases and matched primaries.

Sequencing was performed on primary lung tumor tissue. The rearrangement links TRBV6-6 to TRBJ2-5; TRBD1 matches at 9 bases. The clonotype originates from a donor at least 40 years old with non-small cell lung cancer. In DNA form, the CDR3 reads TGTGCCAGCAGTTACCGGGACAGGGCAGAGACCCAGTACTTC. Translated: CASSYRDRAETQYF.